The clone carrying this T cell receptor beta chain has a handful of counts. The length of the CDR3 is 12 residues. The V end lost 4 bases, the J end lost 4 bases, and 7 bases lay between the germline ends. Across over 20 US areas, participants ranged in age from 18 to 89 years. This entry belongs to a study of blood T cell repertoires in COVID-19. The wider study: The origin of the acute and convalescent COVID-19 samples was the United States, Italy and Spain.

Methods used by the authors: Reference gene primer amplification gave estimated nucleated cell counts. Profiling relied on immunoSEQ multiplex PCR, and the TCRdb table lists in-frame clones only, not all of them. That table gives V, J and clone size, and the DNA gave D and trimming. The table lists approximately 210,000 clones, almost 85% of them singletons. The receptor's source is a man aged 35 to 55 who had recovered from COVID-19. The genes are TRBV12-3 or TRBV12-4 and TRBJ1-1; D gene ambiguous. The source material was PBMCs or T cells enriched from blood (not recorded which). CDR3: CASSSMSTEAFF. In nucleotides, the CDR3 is TGTGCCAGCAGTTCCATGAGCACTGAAGCTTTCTTT.